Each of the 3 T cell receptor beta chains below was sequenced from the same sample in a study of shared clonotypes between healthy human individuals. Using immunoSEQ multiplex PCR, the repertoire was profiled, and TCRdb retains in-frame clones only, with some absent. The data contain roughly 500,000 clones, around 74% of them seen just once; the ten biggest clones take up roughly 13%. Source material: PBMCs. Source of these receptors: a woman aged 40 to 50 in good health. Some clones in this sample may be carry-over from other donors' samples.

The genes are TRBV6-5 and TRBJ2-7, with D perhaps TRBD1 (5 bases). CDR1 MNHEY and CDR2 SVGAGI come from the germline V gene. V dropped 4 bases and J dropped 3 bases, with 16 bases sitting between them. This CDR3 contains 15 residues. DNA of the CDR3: TGTGCCAGCAGTTCTTCTTGGACAACTATCTACGAGCAGTACTTC. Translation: CASSSSWTTIYEQYF.

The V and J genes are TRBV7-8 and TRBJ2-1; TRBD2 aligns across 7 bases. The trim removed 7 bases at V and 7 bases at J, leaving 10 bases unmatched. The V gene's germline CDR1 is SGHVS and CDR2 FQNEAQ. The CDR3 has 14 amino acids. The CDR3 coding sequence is TGTGCCAGCACGTGGGACTATAGGGGTAATGAGCAGTTCTTC. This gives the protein CASTWDYRGNEQFF.

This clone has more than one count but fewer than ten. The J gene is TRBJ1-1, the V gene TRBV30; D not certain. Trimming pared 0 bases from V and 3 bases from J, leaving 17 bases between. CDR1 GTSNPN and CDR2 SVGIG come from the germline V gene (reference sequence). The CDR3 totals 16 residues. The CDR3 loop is CAWSVGKVELDTEAFF. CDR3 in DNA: TGTGCCTGGAGTGTAGGAAAGGTCGAATTGGACACTGAAGCTTTCTTT. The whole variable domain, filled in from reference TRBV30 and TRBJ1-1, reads SQTIHQWPATLVQPVGSPLSLECTVEGTSNPNLYWYRQAAGRGLQLLFYSVGIGQISSEVPQNLSASRPQDRQFILSSKKLLLSDSGFYLCAWSVGKVELDTEAFFGQGTRLTVV.